This TCR beta chain was identified during a study of cytomegalovirus exposure and HLA in healthy donors (dated by TCRdb to 2016 to 2017). Context from the whole study: According to a later analysis, the roughly 120 validation repertoires were produced on the same platform as the roughly 600 repertoires of the first cohort. A separate validation cohort of roughly 130 different subjects was used in addition to the roughly 670-subject first cohort. The study combined high-throughput TCR immunosequencing, statistical association of individual TCRs with disease status, and machine learning to predict cytomegalovirus infection status. The aim of the study was to test whether cataloging public T cell receptors could identify signatures of past pathogen exposure. Overall study results and their limits: A later analysis found that TCRs clustered in the first cohort also tended to co-occur in the roughly 120 validation repertoires, with roughly 95% of cluster scores above 0. Cytomegalovirus status was reported to be diagnosed by the classifier with high specificity and sensitivity in both the original and validation cohorts. While some public TCRs were present in many individuals, most TCR sequences turned up only very rarely across donors. The study gave a list of 150 to 200 TCR beta chains associated with cytomegalovirus. The authors suggested that the approach could potentially be extended to other disease states and immunological phenotypes. All 120 or so repertoires were used to score co-occurrence in the validation cohort in a later analysis, because that analysis had no HLA typing for the cohort. In vitro tests confirmed that a few of the cytomegalovirus-associated TCR beta chains recognize cytomegalovirus antigens.

The library was obtained by the immunoSEQ multiplex PCR assay. The authors' analysis ran thus. To diagnose cytomegalovirus status from the catalog of TCR beta chain sequences, a statistical classification framework was built. This is the immuneACCESS table as TCRdb keeps it, with only in-frame sequences that have V and J called. A part of the clones is gone; compared with another copy, unresolved V genes explain less than half, and the rest is unexplained. The DNA gave D and trimming, while V, J and clone size come from that table. This sample holds about 110,000 clones; approximately 96% were observed only once. Roughly 0.66% of the sample comes from the top ten. Concerning this clone itself: Its binding antigen is unknown. No much larger clonotype is one base removed from it; base qualities were not supplied.

The donors belonged to the validation cohort of over a hundred subjects, which was separate from the roughly 700-subject first cohort. The receptor was derived from a woman aged 18-30 years in good health and CMV-seronegative. Sequencing was performed on PBMCs.

The encoded CDR3 is CASSSRGLRPAEKLFF. The nucleotide sequence reads TGTGCCAGCAGTTCAAGGGGACTCAGGCCCGCCGAAAAACTGTTTTTT. The sequence is built from TRBV6-6 and TRBJ1-4; TRBD1 is a weak D gene call, 5 bases matching. Sequences MNHNY (CDR1) and SVGAGI (CDR2) are obtained from the germline V gene (reference sequence). There are 16 amino acids in the CDR3, from cysteine to phenylalanine inclusive. CDR3 DNA only is kept here, 48 bases in frame from base 1. Cut back by 4 bases and 8 bases, the V and J ends lie 20 bases apart.